One and the same sample provided the 13 T cell receptor beta chains below, sequenced in a study of T cells after yellow fever vaccination. TCRdb re-called the 5' RACE reads with MiXCR, one entry per CDR3 protein. The sample lists 85,000 to 100,000 distinct CDR3 sequences; less than 6% were seen once. This specimen was CD8+ T cells sorted from PBMCs, taken 10 days after the yellow fever booster vaccination. The receptor set was obtained from a man between 18 and 29 years old who received the YFV17D yellow fever vaccine.

This clonotype has only a few counts. The chain carries TRBV27 and TRBJ1-5; no reliable D call. The CDR3 has 14 residues. V lost 6 bases to trimming and J lost 7 bases, with 16 bases between them. Per germline, CDR1 MNHEY and CDR2 SMNVEV (reference sequence). CDR3 bases: TGTGCCAGCAGCATAGGGCTGCTCAACCAGCCCCAGCATTTT. This translates into CASSIGLLNQPQHF.

This clonotype was seen at least ten times. DNA for the CDR3: TGCAGTGCTTCTCGGACGGCAGCGGGATTAGAGACCCAGTACTTC. As protein: CSASRTAAGLETQYF. The chain recombines TRBV20-1 with TRBJ2-5; TRBD2 matches at 7 bases. The CDR3 totals 15 residues. CDR1 is DFQATT, CDR2 SNEGSKA, per germline (reference sequence). Trimming at V came to 5 bases and at J to 4 bases, leaving 13 bases not matched to a gene.

The chain employs TRBV5-1 and TRBJ2-7; TRBD1 matches 9 bases. J lost 4 bases, V lost 5 bases, and 7 bases had no gene match. The CDR3 sequence is 14 residues long. In germline, CDR1 is SGHRS, CDR2 YFSETQ. The CDR3 is CASRPGQGGYEQYF. Written as DNA, the CDR3 is TGCGCCAGCAGACCGGGACAGGGTGGGTACGAGCAGTACTTC. Full variable domain (missing parts from reference TRBV5-1 and TRBJ2-7): KAGVTQTPRYLIKTRGQQVTLSCSPISGHRSVSWYQQTPGQGLQFLFEYFSETQRNKGNFPGRFSGRQFSNSRSEMNVSTLELGDSALYLCASRPGQGGYEQYFGPGTRLTVT.

The CDR3 DNA is TGTGCCAGCTCCCCCACGGGGGACTACGAGCAGTACTTC. Amino acids: CASSPTGDYEQYF. This chain joins TRBV6-5 and TRBJ2-7; a possible D gene is TRBD2 (6 bases). The length of the CDR3 is 13 residues. Germline CDR1 reads MNHEY; CDR2 reads SVGAGI. V lost 8 bases and J lost 3, with 14 bases in between.

The gene calls are TRBV4-1 and TRBJ1-5; 9 bases map to TRBD1. J gave up 6 bases and V 3 bases, and 6 bases lay outside the gene matches. Per the germline V gene, CDR1 is MGHRA and CDR2 is YSYEKL. The CDR3 contains 15 residues. The CDR3 DNA reads TGCGCCAGCAGCCACACAGGGGGCAGAAGTCAGCCCCAGCATTTT. This sequence encodes CASSHTGGRSQPQHF.

This clonotype came up many times. The CDR3 nucleotides read TGTGCCACCAGTGATTTGGAAGGGCCCGATGAGCAGTTCTTC. This codes for CATSDLEGPDEQFF. The genes are TRBV24-1 and TRBJ2-1, with D unresolved. V gave up 0 bases and J gave up 8 bases, with 10 bases separating them. The CDR3 consists of 14 residues. Germline V gene lookup returns CDR1 KGHDR and CDR2 SFDVKD.

This clonotype has a handful of counts. This chain uses TRBV28 with TRBJ2-7; D uncertain. Between the trimmed V and J ends, which lost 3 bases and 1 base, there was a span of 7 bases. The CDR3 contains 13 residues. Germline CDR1 and CDR2: MDHEN and SYDVKM. The chain's CDR3 is CASSFLGSYEQYF. The CDR3 nucleotides read TGTGCCAGCAGTTTTTTAGGGTCCTACGAGCAGTACTTC.

A few counts support this clonotype. The chain links TRBV5-1 to TRBJ2-1; 10 positions agree with TRBD2. The CDR3 consists of 18 residues. CDR1 and CDR2 (germline): SGHRS, YFSETQ. V lost 0 bases to trimming and J lost 7 bases; unmatched junction nucleotides: 13. The CDR3 coding sequence is TGCGCCAGCAGCTTGGGCACAGGAAGCGGGGGGGCGTCGAATGAGCAGTTCTTC. Protein product: CASSLGTGSGGASNEQFF.

The sample holds a few counts of this clonotype. The V and J genes are TRBV12-3 or TRBV12-4 and TRBJ1-1; D perhaps matches TRBD1 (5 bases). V was clipped by 6 bases and J by 6 bases, with 8 bases between them. The CDR3 covers 11 residues. The CDR3 loop is CASSRGAEAFF. DNA for the CDR3: TGTGCCAGCAGCCGGGGCGCTGAAGCTTTCTTT.

Ten or more counts support this clonotype. This chain uses TRBV20-1 with TRBJ2-1; D may be TRBD2 (6 bases). Germline-derived CDR1 and CDR2 are DFQATT and SNEGSKA (reference sequence). Trimming stripped 4 bases from V and 2 bases from J, with 21 bases between. CDR3 size: 17 residues. This CDR3 reads CSATAGGITVTYNEQFF. In nucleotides, the CDR3 is TGCAGTGCTACGGCGGGCGGGATCACCGTTACCTACAATGAGCAGTTCTTC.

The chain uses TRBV23-1 and TRBJ2-5; a weak D match, TRBD2 (5 bases). TRBV23-1 is marked as an open reading frame, function uncertain. The germline V and J ends were trimmed by 6 bases and 2 bases, with 19 bases remaining between them. CDR3 length equals 16 residues. In DNA form, the CDR3 reads TGCGCCAGCAGCCAGCCTCGCGGACTTGGACAAGAGACCCAGTACTTC. It yields the protein CASSQPRGLGQETQYF.

This clonotype was counted a few times. The V and J genes are TRBV11-1 and TRBJ1-1; TRBD1 aligns across 7 bases. CDR3 length: 14 amino acids. Germline V gene sequence: CDR1 SGHAT, CDR2 FQDESV (reference sequence). J lost 7 bases, V lost 5 bases, and 10 bases had no gene match. The CDR3 coding sequence is TGTGCCAGCAGCCCCCTGACAGGGCATAGTGAAGCTTTCTTT. Translation: CASSPLTGHSEAFF.

V is TRBV5-1 and J is TRBJ1-2; D might be TRBD1 (5 bases). This CDR3 comprises 13 residues. V was pared by 3 bases and J by 6 bases, with 12 bases between. Germline CDR1 and CDR2: SGHRS and YFSETQ. The CDR3 sequence is CASSSGIRDGYTF. CDR3 nucleotide sequence: TGCGCCAGCAGCTCGGGGATCAGGGATGGCTACACCTTC.